This TCR beta chain stems from a study of T cell responses to AZD1222 COVID-19 vaccine. Across the study: Both about-4-week and about-12-week second-dose recipients were combined. Study-level findings and limits: When two AZD1222 doses had been given, Spike-specific TCR breadth and depth rose. Donor demographics were predominantly white British with a female majority; clonal diversity may be underestimated.

Trimming shortened V by 3 bases and J by 0 bases, and 8 bases separated the two germline ends. This CDR3 spans 14 amino acids. CDR1 and CDR2 from the germline V gene are MDHEN and SYDVKM. Of note for this clone: Antigen unknown.

Assay: immunoSEQ multiplex PCR; the TCRdb copy retains only in-frame clones and omits some. This table holds over 100,000 clones, 90% to 95% found once. The chain employs TRBV28 and TRBJ1-2, with D hard to call. This receptor was taken from an adult in good health. The sample in question was peripheral blood, obtained on day 0 of AZD1222 vaccination. The chain's CDR3 is CASSFRSANYGYTF. In DNA form, the CDR3 reads TGTGCCAGCAGTTTCCGCTCAGCTAACTATGGCTACACCTTC.